This passage covers 18 T cell receptor beta chains from one sample sequenced in a study of shared T cell receptors in the human thymus (dated by TCRdb to the early 2020s). Receptors were amplified or captured by the immunoSEQ multiplex PCR assay. TCRdb obtained this table from immuneACCESS and retained in-frame rearrangements with V and J assigned. These tables miss some clones; where compared with another copy, unresolved V genes account for less than half of the shortfall, and the remainder is unexplained. This sample is represented by under 850,000 clones; more than 75% of them were singletons. Roughly 0.0097% of the sample comes from the top ten. This sample also appeared in a second study, on human thymus T cells.

Material for sequencing was thymocytes. These receptors were obtained from a boy under two years old with a congenital heart defect. Donor details come from another sample of the same person, matched by shared clones.

The chain carries TRBV14 and TRBJ2-1; 7 positions match TRBD2. The CDR3 consists of 16 residues. Germline V gene sequence: CDR1 SGHDN, CDR2 FVKESK. With 3 bases clipped from V and 7 bases from J, the junction kept 12 bases outside the gene matches. The CDR3 DNA reads TGTGCCAGCAGCCATCCTTGGGGGGGAGGCTTGAATGAGCAGTTCTTC. Encoded protein: CASSHPWGGGLNEQFF.

This sequence joins TRBV5-1 and TRBJ2-7; possible D gene TRBD1, 6 bases. The germline V and J ends were trimmed by 5 bases and 3 bases, with 9 bases remaining between them. The CDR3 has 12 amino acids. Germline V gives CDR1 SGHRS, CDR2 YFSETQ. In nucleotides, the CDR3 is TGCGCCAGCAGAGGGACAATCTACGAGCAGTACTTC. This translates into CASRGTIYEQYF.

The rearrangement links TRBV29-1 to TRBJ2-7; 9 bases align to TRBD1. Germline V gene sequence: CDR1 SQVTM, CDR2 ANQGSEA. V lost 6 bases, J lost 6 bases, and 3 bases stayed unmatched. This CDR3 region has 11 residues. Here the CDR3 DNA reads TGCAGCGTAGGGACAGGGTGCGAGCAGTACTTC. It yields the protein CSVGTGCEQYF.

This clone was seen only once. This rearrangement joins TRBV6-4 to TRBJ2-7; 7 bases match TRBD2. Germline CDR1 is MRHNA and CDR2 is SNTAGT. Germline trimming cut 2 bases from V and 2 bases from J; bases unmatched to any gene: 9. CDR3 size: 16 residues. The CDR3 nucleotides read TGTGCCAGCAGTGACGTGCTACGGGAGGCCGCCTACGAGCAGTACTTC. Encoded protein: CASSDVLREAAYEQYF.

The V call is TRBV19, the J call TRBJ1-1; tentatively, D is TRBD1 (5 bases). This CDR3 contains 15 residues. Trimming left V 5 bases short and J 5 bases short, with 18 bases between. Germline CDR1 reads LNHDA; CDR2 reads SQIVND (reference sequence). CDR3 nucleotide sequence: TGTGCCAGTAGTCCACCCCGGCGGGGCGCGACTGAAGCTTTCTTT. It is translated as CASSPPRRGATEAFF.

This sequence joins TRBV30 and TRBJ1-4, with a tentative D call TRBD1 (5 bases). Germline assignment: CDR1 GTSNPN and CDR2 SVGIG (reference sequence). The CDR3 spans 14 residues. V lost 3 bases and J lost 9, with 17 bases in between. CDR3 protein: CAWRPVGPPQKLFF. CDR3 bases: TGTGCCTGGAGACCGGTGGGGCCGCCCCAAAAACTGTTTTTT.

The chain combines TRBV30 with TRBJ1-2; D gene ambiguous. V dropped 5 bases and J dropped 0 bases, with 22 bases sitting between them. Germline CDR1 reads GTSNPN; CDR2 reads SVGIG (reference sequence). CDR3 length equals 17 residues. CDR3 sequence (DNA): TGTGCCTGGGGCCCAACGGGAAGATTGGGTCCTAACTATGGCTACACCTTC. This sequence encodes CAWGPTGRLGPNYGYTF. Complete variable domain (other parts from reference TRBV30 and TRBJ1-2): SQTIHQWPATLVQPVGSPLSLECTVEGTSNPNLYWYRQAAGRGLQLLFYSVGIGQISSEVPQNLSASRPQDRQFILSSKKLLLSDSGFYLCAWGPTGRLGPNYGYTFGSGTRLTVV.

The gene calls are TRBV27 and TRBJ1-2; D not certain. The CDR3 loop spans 14 amino acids. Germline lookup yields CDR1 MNHEY and CDR2 SMNVEV (reference sequence). Trimming pared 3 bases from V and 4 bases from J, leaving 12 bases between. The CDR3 nucleotides are TGTGCCAGCAGTTTTCGTCTGGGCTTCTATGGCTACACCTTC. It specifies CASSFRLGFYGYTF.

This clone was observed a handful of times. The gene calls are TRBV28 and TRBJ2-7, with TRBD2 matching 9 bases. Germline-derived CDR1 and CDR2 are MDHEN and SYDVKM. With 7 bases clipped from V and 3 bases from J, the junction kept 7 bases outside the gene matches. CDR3 size: 14 residues. The CDR3 spells CASTGTSKNYEQYF. CDR3 nucleotide sequence: TGTGCCAGCACCGGGACTAGCAAAAACTACGAGCAGTACTTC.

The gene calls are TRBV21-1 and TRBJ1-1; the listed D gene, TRBD1, was not tested against the DNA. TRBV21-1 is a pseudogene locus. There are 17 residues in the CDR3. The CDR3 DNA sequence: TGTGCCAGCAGCAAATTCATTATAAACGTCAGGGGCACTGAAGCTTTCTTT. Protein: CASSKFIINVRGTEAFF.

This chain links TRBV2 with TRBJ2-1; D remains unclear. CDR3 length equals 12 residues. Trimming removed 1 base at V and 15 bases at J, with 13 bases between. Germline loops: CDR1 SNHLY, CDR2 FYNNEI. CDR3 loop: CASSEVFEIGFF. CDR3 DNA sequence: TGTGCCAGCAGTGAAGTGTTCGAAATCGGGTTCTTC.

CDR3 bases: TGTGCCATCAGCGACAAGAACTATGGCTACACCTTC. This sequence encodes CAISDKNYGYTF. V gene TRBV10-3 combines with J gene TRBJ1-2; D remains ambiguous. Deletions cut 6 bases from V and 2 bases from J, with 7 bases between. The CDR3 length is 12 residues. The germline V gene has CDR1 ENHRY and CDR2 SYGVKD.

This chain joins TRBV6-4 and TRBJ2-7, with 9 nucleotides matching TRBD2. Unmatched junction bases numbered 14, after V lost 2 bases and J lost 6 bases. CDR3 length equals 17 residues. Germline CDR1 is MRHNA and CDR2 is SNTAGT. As DNA, the CDR3 is TGTGCCAGCAGTGACACCCTTAGCGGGAGAGGGGGATTCGAGCAGTACTTC. Its protein is CASSDTLSGRGGFEQYF.

J is TRBJ2-7 and V is TRBV7-2; 7 bases align to TRBD2. CDR1 is SGHTA and CDR2 is FQGNSA in the germline V gene. The CDR3 covers 18 residues. V lost 1 base to trimming and J lost 2 bases; unmatched junction nucleotides: 14. The CDR3 here is CASSLVSGGGSGAYEQYF. The DNA of the CDR3 is TGTGCCAGCAGCTTAGTGTCGGGAGGTGGGTCGGGGGCCTACGAGCAGTACTTC.

The chain carries TRBV5-1 and TRBJ1-2; 9 bases agree with TRBD1. CDR3 length: 15 residues. The V segment lost 6 bases and the J segment 3 bases; nucleotides outside the gene matches: 9. CDR1 is SGHRS, CDR2 YFSETQ, per germline. Written as DNA, the CDR3 is TGCGCCAGCACCCAAACAGGGGGCGCGGACTATGGCTACACCTTC. Translation: CASTQTGGADYGYTF.

CDR3 DNA: TGTGCCAGCAGCTTGACCACAGGTGGCGAGCAGTACTTC. Protein: CASSLTTGGEQYF. The chain employs TRBV5-8 and TRBJ2-7; D perhaps matches TRBD1 (5 bases). The CDR3 sequence is 13 residues long. Per the germline V gene, CDR1 is SGHTS and CDR2 is YDEGEE. V lost 1 base, J lost 6 bases, and 11 bases lay in between.

The chain carries TRBV12-5 and TRBJ2-5; 9 nucleotides agree with TRBD1. Trimming at V came to 2 bases and at J to 3 bases, leaving 7 bases not matched to a gene. CDR1 is LGHNT and CDR2 is FRNRAP in the germline V gene. CDR3 length: 16 amino acids. The CDR3 here is CASGLNGTGREETQYF. CDR3 sequence (DNA): TGTGCTAGTGGTTTGAACGGGACAGGGAGGGAAGAGACCCAGTACTTC.

This clone appeared a few times. The chain combines TRBV29-1 with TRBJ1-1; D may be TRBD1 (6 bases). V lost 6 bases to trimming and J lost 4 bases, with 33 bases between them. Germline-derived CDR1 and CDR2 are SQVTM and ANQGSEA. There are 19 residues in the CDR3. CDR3 DNA sequence: TGCAGCGTCAACTTAAGAGGAGGGGGGGACGGAGGAGGGGGCACTGAAGCTTTCTTT. It encodes CSVNLRGGGDGGGGTEAFF.